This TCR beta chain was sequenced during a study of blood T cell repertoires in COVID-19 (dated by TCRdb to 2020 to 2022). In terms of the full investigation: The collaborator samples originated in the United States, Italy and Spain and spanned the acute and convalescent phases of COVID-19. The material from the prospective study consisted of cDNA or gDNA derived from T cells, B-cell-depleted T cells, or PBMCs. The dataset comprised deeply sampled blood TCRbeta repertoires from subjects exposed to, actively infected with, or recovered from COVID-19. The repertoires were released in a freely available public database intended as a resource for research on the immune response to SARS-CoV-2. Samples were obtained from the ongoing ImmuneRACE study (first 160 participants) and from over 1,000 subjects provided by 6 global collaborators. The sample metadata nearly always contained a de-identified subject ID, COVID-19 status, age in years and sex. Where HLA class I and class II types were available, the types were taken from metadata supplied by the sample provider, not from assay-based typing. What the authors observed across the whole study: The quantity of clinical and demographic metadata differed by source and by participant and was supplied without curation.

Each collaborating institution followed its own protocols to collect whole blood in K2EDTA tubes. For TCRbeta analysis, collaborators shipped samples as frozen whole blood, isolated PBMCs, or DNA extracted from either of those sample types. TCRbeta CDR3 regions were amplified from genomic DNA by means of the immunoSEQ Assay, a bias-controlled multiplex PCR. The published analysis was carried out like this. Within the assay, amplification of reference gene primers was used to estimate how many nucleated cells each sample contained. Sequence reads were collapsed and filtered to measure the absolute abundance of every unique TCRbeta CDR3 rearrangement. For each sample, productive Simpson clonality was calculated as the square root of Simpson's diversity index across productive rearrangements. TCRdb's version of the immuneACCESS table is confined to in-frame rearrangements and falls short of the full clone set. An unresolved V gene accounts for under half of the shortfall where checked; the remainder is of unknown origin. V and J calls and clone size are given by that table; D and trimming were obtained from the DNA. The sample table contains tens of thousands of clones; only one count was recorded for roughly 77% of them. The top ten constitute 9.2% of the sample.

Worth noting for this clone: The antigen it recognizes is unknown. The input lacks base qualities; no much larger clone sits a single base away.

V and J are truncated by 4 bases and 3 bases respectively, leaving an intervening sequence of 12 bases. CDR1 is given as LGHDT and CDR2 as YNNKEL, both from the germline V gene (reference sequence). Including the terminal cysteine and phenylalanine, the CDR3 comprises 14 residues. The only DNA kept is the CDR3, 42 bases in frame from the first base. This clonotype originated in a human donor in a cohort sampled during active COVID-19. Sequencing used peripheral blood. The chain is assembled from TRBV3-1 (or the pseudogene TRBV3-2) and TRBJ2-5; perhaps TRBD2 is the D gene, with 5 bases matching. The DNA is TGTGCCAGCAGCCCCGGACTGAGAGAAGAGACCCAGTACTTC. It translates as CASSPGLREETQYF.